This T cell receptor beta chain was recovered during a study of a mutant IDH1 vaccine in newly diagnosed glioma. About the research overall: Treated patients, around 60% male and roughly 40% female, averaged approximately 40 years of age.

Using immunoSEQ multiplex PCR, the repertoire was profiled, and TCRdb retains in-frame clones only, with some absent. The sample lists about 46,000 clones, around three quarters occurring once. Documented time point: baseline, week 1 (first vaccination visit). This sample's treatment: pre-vaccination baseline after standard-of-care therapy. This TCR came from a woman between 40 and 50 years old with glioma. This specimen was PBMCs, taken from a glioma patient treated with radiotherapy, temozolomide or both.

The CDR3: CASSFGPSYEQYF. The CDR3 DNA follows: TGTGCCAGCAGTTTCGGACCCTCCTACGAGCAGTACTTC. V is TRBV27 and J is TRBJ2-7; D is unclear. Germline V gives CDR1 MNHEY, CDR2 SMNVEV (reference sequence). Trimming took off 3 bases at V and 0 bases at J, with 6 bases between the two ends. This CDR3 contains 13 residues.